This is a list of T cell receptor beta chains from one sample in a study of regulatory T cells in long-lasting Graves disease. TCRdb re-called the multiplex PCR reads through MiXCR, storing one row per CDR3 protein. The sample carries around 250,000 distinct CDR3 sequences, 15% to 20% recorded once. The same data also went into a second study, on T cells in Graves' hyperthyroidism and ophthalmopathy.

The material sequenced was peripheral blood mononuclear cells (PBMCs), taken at new diagnosis, from a patient treated with antithyroid drugs. The receptors here all came from a woman aged 25 to 45 with Graves disease. CDR3s include the opening cysteine and the closing phenylalanine or tryptophan. Each record gives: clone size, J gene, V gene, CDR3 protein. Size tells how often a clone was seen (once, few, many) or the class of an expanded clone, and some rows leave it out.

. | TRBJ1-6 | TRBV7-2 | CASSPEGNSPLHF
. | TRBJ2-2 | TRBV19 | CASSETSGFTGELFF
many | TRBJ1-5 | TRBV6-1 | CASSEGPITQPQHF
many | TRBJ2-7 | TRBV6-2/TRBV6-3 | CASSERRRGEQYF
many | TRBJ1-1 | TRBV19 | CASKRDSTEAFF
many | TRBJ2-7 | TRBV7-8 | CASSSPYSGTGVSYEQYF
many | TRBJ2-1 | TRBV4-1 | CASSRITGGAVNEQFF
many | TRBJ1-4 | TRBV5-4 | CASSLNGEGEKLFF
many | TRBJ2-7 | TRBV11-3 | CASSSNPYRSEQYF
many | TRBJ1-6 | TRBV12-3/TRBV12-4 | CASSLTAVSPLHF
many | TRBJ2-1 | TRBV18 | CASSSGGNNEQFF
many | TRBJ1-5 | TRBV20-1 | CSAASRVFNQPQHF
many | TRBJ1-4 | TRBV9 | CASSDGQGGKLFF
. | TRBJ2-2 | TRBV6-5 | CASSYSKTGRFLFPGELFF
many | TRBJ1-1 | TRBV20-1 | CSAPSRWNTEAFF
. | TRBJ1-2 | TRBV19 | CASKQGTGRGYTF
. | TRBJ2-1 | TRBV28 | CASSSYQPGLAGVSYNEQFF
. | TRBJ2-7 | TRBV7-9 | CASSLTGLRTYEQYF
many | TRBJ1-2 | TRBV7-2 | CASSSGSYYGYTF
many | TRBJ2-1 | TRBV18 | CASSRTGTAINEQFF
. | TRBJ1-4 | TRBV19 | CASKPGTANEKLFF
. | TRBJ2-5 | TRBV19 | CASSKSGGREETQYF
few | TRBJ1-5 | TRBV19 | CASSTIPSTGNQPQHF
many | TRBJ2-1 | TRBV2 | CASRGQERTYNEQFF
many | TRBJ1-2 | TRBV2 | CASSNDGFYGYTF
. | TRBJ2-5 | TRBV7-2 | CASSFYICSATGSSGGALETQYF
many | TRBJ2-3 | TRBV20-1 | CSANPPGGRTTDTQYF
many | TRBJ1-1 | TRBV3-1 | CASSQDRKTEAFF
many | TRBJ1-2 | TRBV5-6 | CASSLVPDTRYGYTF
many | TRBJ2-1 | TRBV7-6 | CASSSTGQGTYNEQFF
many | TRBJ1-2 | TRBV10-3 | CAISRDRASFNYGYTF
many | TRBJ2-3 | TRBV20-1 | CNARDGLANTDTQYF
many | TRBJ1-1 | TRBV18 | CASSQVQGFEAFF
many | TRBJ2-5 | TRBV20-1 | CSARDVFKTSGGEETQYF
. | TRBJ2-3 | TRBV20-1 | CSARARGSGTDTQYF
. | TRBJ1-6 | TRBV19 | CASSAYREGSPLHF